The 19 T cell receptor beta chains below come from one sample, sequenced in a study of shared clonotypes between healthy human individuals. Generated by immunoSEQ multiplex PCR, the TCRdb table keeps only in-frame clones and is missing some. The sample includes around 2,100,000 clones, around 96% of them seen just once. CD45RO negativity and positive selection for CCR7 defined naive CD8 cells, a population that excluded terminally differentiated effector memory CD45RA+ cells. Sequenced material: naive CD8+ T cells sorted from blood. Receptors were obtained from a man aged 18 to 29 in good health.

The chain recombines TRBV11-2 with TRBJ2-2; TRBD1 agrees at 8 bases. Trimming took 5 bases from V and 4 from J; bases not matched to a gene: 6. The germline gives CDR1 SGHAT, CDR2 FQNNGV. The CDR3 extends over 15 amino acids. CDR3 loop: CASSTGQGTTGELFF. The CDR3 nucleotides read TGTGCCAGCAGCACCGGACAGGGAACCACCGGGGAGCTGTTTTTT.

The J gene is TRBJ2-7, the V gene TRBV7-2; TRBD2 might be the D (6 bases). The V gene's germline CDR1 is SGHTA and CDR2 FQGNSA. Between the trimmed V and J ends, which lost 1 base and 2 bases, there was a span of 15 bases. The CDR3 is 16 amino acids. CDR3 loop: CASSLVVGLPAYEQYF. Here the CDR3 DNA reads TGTGCCAGCAGCTTAGTCGTGGGACTTCCTGCCTACGAGCAGTACTTC.

The gene calls are TRBV21-1 and TRBJ2-2. TRBV21-1 is shown as a pseudogene. The CDR3 loop spans 14 amino acids. In DNA form, the CDR3 reads TGTGCCAGCAGCAAAAGGGCCAGGCCCGGGGAGCTGTTTTTT. Amino acid sequence: CASSKRARPGELFF.

This clone has a single count. The chain combines TRBV27 with TRBJ2-1; D is possibly TRBD2 (7 bases). Germline CDR1 MNHEY, CDR2 SMNVEV (reference sequence). The ends were cut back, 3 bases at V and 13 bases at J, with 16 bases in the middle. The CDR3 consists of 13 residues. DNA of the CDR3: TGTGCCAGCAGTTTTCGGGGGGCCATTGGACAGTTCTTC. It encodes CASSFRGAIGQFF.

The chain has TRBV27 and TRBJ2-4; 7 nucleotides match TRBD1. Unmatched junction bases numbered 4, after V lost 1 base and J lost 7 bases. This CDR3 has 14 amino acids. Germline V lookup: CDR1 MNHEY, CDR2 SMNVEV (reference sequence). CDR3 DNA: TGTGCCAGCAGTTTATTCGGACAGGTGAACATTCAGTACTTC. It encodes CASSLFGQVNIQYF.

With respect to this clone: The same CDR3 can be traced to other DNA sequences in this sample. The chain uses TRBV27 and TRBJ2-7, with 8 bases lining up with TRBD1. This CDR3 has 14 residues. V was pared by 2 bases and J by 3 bases, with 3 bases of the junction left unmatched. CDR1 and CDR2 (germline): MNHEY, SMNVEV (reference sequence). The CDR3 DNA follows: TGTGCCAGCAGTTTAACAGGGGGAAGCTACGAGCAGTACTTC. Amino acid sequence: CASSLTGGSYEQYF.

Turning to this clone: Other nucleotide sequences in the sample specify the same CDR3. The chain joins TRBV4-1 to TRBJ2-2, with D perhaps matching TRBD1 (6 bases). Trimming stripped 1 base from V and 5 bases from J, with 11 bases between. There are 15 residues in the CDR3. Per the germline V gene, CDR1 is MGHRA and CDR2 is YSYEKL. The CDR3 nucleotides read TGCGCCAGCAGCCAAGTTCGGCAGGGGACCGGGGAGCTGTTTTTT. It yields the protein CASSQVRQGTGELFF.

This chain uses TRBV9 with TRBJ2-5; D ambiguous. V dropped 4 bases and J dropped 3 bases, with 13 bases sitting between them. Germline V gene data show CDR1 as SGDLS and CDR2 as YYNGEE. The CDR3 consists of 14 residues. CDR3 sequence (DNA): TGTGCCAGCAGCCCCCCGGTGTCGGAAGAGACCCAGTACTTC. Translation: CASSPPVSEETQYF.

The chain recombines TRBV5-1 with TRBJ2-3; 10 nucleotides agree with TRBD2. The CDR3 runs 16 residues. V gave up 0 bases and J gave up 5 bases; unmatched junction bases: 6. The germline V gene has CDR1 SGHRS and CDR2 YFSETQ. The CDR3 loop is CASSLALAGVIDTQYF. The CDR3 nucleotides are TGCGCCAGCAGCTTGGCGCTAGCGGGAGTCATAGATACGCAGTATTTT. Variable domain in full (rest from reference TRBV5-1 and TRBJ2-3): KAGVTQTPRYLIKTRGQQVTLSCSPISGHRSVSWYQQTPGQGLQFLFEYFSETQRNKGNFPGRFSGRQFSNSRSEMNVSTLELGDSALYLCASSLALAGVIDTQYFGPGTRLTVL.

The chain joins TRBV5-6 to TRBJ2-5, with TRBD2 matching over 9 bases. Germline values: CDR1 SGHDT, CDR2 YYEEEE. This CDR3 has 14 residues. V was pared by 4 bases and J by 1 base, with 2 bases of the junction left unmatched. The CDR3 spells CASSRLAVQETQYF. DNA of the CDR3: TGTGCCAGCAGCCGACTAGCGGTCCAAGAGACCCAGTACTTC.

The chain uses TRBV11-2 and TRBJ2-3; 15 positions agree with TRBD2. V was pared by 6 bases and J by 6 bases, with 7 bases of the junction left unmatched. Germline V CDR1 and CDR2: SGHAT, FQNNGV. This CDR3 spans 16 amino acids. The CDR3 nucleotides read TGTGCCAGCAGGGGACTAGCGGGAGGCCGTAGGGATACGCAGTATTTT. This translates into CASRGLAGGRRDTQYF.

V is TRBV6-6 and J is TRBJ1-5; D gene ambiguous. V was trimmed by 0 bases and J by 3 bases, leaving 6 bases between them. The CDR3 runs to 14 residues. Germline lookup yields CDR1 MNHNY and CDR2 SVGAGI (reference sequence). This CDR3 is CASSYSADNQPQHF. The CDR3 bases are TGTGCCAGCAGTTACTCGGCAGACAATCAGCCCCAGCATTTT.

This chain connects TRBV18 to TRBJ2-1, with 9 bases fitting TRBD2. Germline V gene data show CDR1 as KGHSH and CDR2 as LQKENI. Trimming cost V 2 bases and J 10 bases; bases outside gene matches: 12. This CDR3 region has 16 residues. CDR3 nucleotides: TGTGCCAGCTCACCAATGTTGGCGGGAGGGCAGGGAGAGCAGTTCTTC. This gives the protein CASSPMLAGGQGEQFF.

The chain links TRBV30 to TRBJ1-5; 9 nucleotides align to TRBD1. J lost 6 bases, V lost 0 bases, and 15 bases had no gene match. The CDR3 consists of 18 residues. Germline lookup yields CDR1 GTSNPN and CDR2 SVGIG (reference sequence). The CDR3 DNA follows: TGTGCCTGGAGTGTAGCAATCCCACCGGGACAGGGACGTCAGCCCCAGCATTTT. Its translation: CAWSVAIPPGQGRQPQHF.

To note about this clone: The sample has other DNA sequences that encode this CDR3 too. V and J are TRBV13 and TRBJ2-7; tentative D call: TRBD2 (7 bases). The CDR3 is 16 residues long. The V gene lost 2 bases and the J gene lost 0 bases, with 14 bases spanning the gap. From germline, CDR1 is PRHDT and CDR2 FYEKMQ (reference sequence). CDR3 amino acids: CASSLRGGLSSYEQYF. In nucleotides, the CDR3 is TGTGCCAGCAGCTTAAGGGGGGGCCTCAGCTCCTACGAGCAGTACTTC.

About this clone: The sample has other DNA sequences that encode this CDR3 too. This chain links TRBV5-1 with TRBJ2-1; D unresolved. Trimming left V 0 bases short and J 4 bases short, with 11 bases between. The CDR3 has 15 residues. The germline V gene encodes CDR1 SGHRS and CDR2 YFSETQ. CDR3 DNA: TGCGCCAGCAGCTTGGCCGGCGGTGGTTACAATGAGCAGTTCTTC. Protein sequence: CASSLAGGGYNEQFF. The full variable domain, completed using reference TRBV5-1 and TRBJ2-1, is KAGVTQTPRYLIKTRGQQVTLSCSPISGHRSVSWYQQTPGQGLQFLFEYFSETQRNKGNFPGRFSGRQFSNSRSEMNVSTLELGDSALYLCASSLAGGGYNEQFFGPGTRLTVL.

Of note for this clone: This CDR3 is also generated by other DNA sequences in the sample. This sequence joins TRBV4-3 and TRBJ2-1; 10 nucleotides line up with TRBD2. The CDR3 length is 16 residues. The V gene's germline CDR1 is LGHNA and CDR2 YSLEER. V dropped 0 bases and J dropped 4; count of bases not matched to a gene: 3. DNA for the CDR3: TGCGCCAGCAGCCAAGATCGGACTAGCGGTTACAATGAGCAGTTCTTC. This codes for CASSQDRTSGYNEQFF.

The chain joins TRBV4-3 to TRBJ2-6; 9 nucleotides match TRBD2. Trimming at V came to 2 bases and at J to 0 bases, leaving 8 bases not matched to a gene. The CDR3 length is 19 residues. Germline CDR1 is LGHNA and CDR2 is YSLEER. CDR3 sequence: CASSQSIAGELSGANVLTF. CDR3 sequence (DNA): TGCGCCAGCAGCCAAAGTATAGCGGGAGAGCTCTCTGGGGCCAACGTCCTGACTTTC.

The CDR3 coding sequence is TGTGCCAGCAGCGTGAGGCAAGGGACAGGGGTACCCTACGAGCAGTACTTC. Encoded protein: CASSVRQGTGVPYEQYF. The chain combines TRBV9 with TRBJ2-7; 10 bases are shared with TRBD1. Per germline, CDR1 SGDLS and CDR2 YYNGEE. CDR3 length: 17 residues. J lost 2 bases, V lost 2 bases, and 10 bases had no gene match.